This entry lists 3 T cell receptor beta chains sequenced from one sample in a study of T cells expressing NK-cell markers (dated by TCRdb to 2020 to 2022). Library preparation employed 5' RACE. Sequencing was carried out with an Illumina HiSeq 2000. Following reprocessing of the reads by TCRdb, the data hold one row per CDR3 protein sequence and no DNA is available. The table kept for this sample lists approximately 460,000 distinct CDR3 sequences. The ten largest clones take up approximately 6.8% of the sample. Material for sequencing was blood T cells: a sorted CD56 or NKG2C T cell subset, CD4+ or CD8+ T cells, or bulk PBMC T cells (not recorded which). These receptors originate from a woman between 18 and 75 years old in good health.

The chain recombines TRBV12-3 or TRBV12-4 with TRBJ2-7; absent DNA, TCRdb's TRBD2 call cannot be checked. CDR3 length equals 17 residues. The CDR3 sequence is CASSLLAGGVGTYEQYF.

The V call is TRBV7-3, the J call TRBJ2-2; TCRdb outputs TRBD2, but without DNA this stays unchecked. The CDR3 extends over 11 amino acids. The germline gives CDR1 SGHTA, CDR2 FQGTGA. The CDR3 protein is CASSSSGELFF.

This chain connects TRBV29-1 to TRBJ2-3. The CDR3 spans 14 residues. Per the germline V gene, CDR1 is SQVTM and CDR2 is ANQGSEA. CDR3 sequence reads: CSVRRRDSTDTQYF.